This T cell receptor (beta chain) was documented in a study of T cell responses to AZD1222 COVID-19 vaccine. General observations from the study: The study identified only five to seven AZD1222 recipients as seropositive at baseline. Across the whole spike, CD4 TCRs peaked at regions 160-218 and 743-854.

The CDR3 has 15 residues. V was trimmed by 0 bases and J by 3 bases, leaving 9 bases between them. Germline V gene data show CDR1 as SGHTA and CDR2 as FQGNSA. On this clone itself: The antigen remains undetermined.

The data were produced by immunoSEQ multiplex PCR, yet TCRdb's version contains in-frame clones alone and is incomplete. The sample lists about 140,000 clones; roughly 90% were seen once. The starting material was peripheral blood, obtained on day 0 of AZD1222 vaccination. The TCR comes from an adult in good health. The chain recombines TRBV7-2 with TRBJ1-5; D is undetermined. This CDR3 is CASSLAGGFNQPQHF. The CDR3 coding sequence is TGTGCCAGCAGCTTAGCGGGAGGGTTCAATCAGCCCCAGCATTTT.